This T cell receptor (beta chain) was recorded in a study of identical twins. The study, taken as a whole, reports: Models predicted less out-of-frame TCR alpha sharing in monozygotic twins than was found.

This clonotype was counted many times. What it recognizes is unknown. TCRdb recomputed calls from the 5' RACE reads with MiXCR, one row per CDR3 protein. Counted here are hundreds of thousands of distinct CDR3 sequences, around 5.7% occurring once; the ten biggest clones make up 1.5% to 2%. V gave up 2 bases and J gave up 6 bases; unmatched junction bases: 5. The CDR3 spans 13 residues. Germline V gene sequence: CDR1 SQVTM, CDR2 ANQGSEA. Sequenced input: naive T cells sorted from blood. The TCR sequence derives from a man aged 18 to 30 in good health. V gene TRBV29-1 combines with J gene TRBJ2-7; 9 nucleotides agree with TRBD2. CDR3 in DNA: TGCAGCGTTGAAACTAGCGGGTTCGCCGAGCAGTACTTC. Its translation: CSVETSGFAEQYF.